A selection of T cell receptor beta chains follows, all from one sample in a study of blood T cell repertoires in COVID-19. Generated by immunoSEQ multiplex PCR, the TCRdb table keeps only in-frame clones and is missing some. The sample lists some 99,000 clones; approximately 87% were seen once. Sequencing was carried out using peripheral blood. The receptors originated from an older woman with acute or convalescent COVID-19. The CDR3 runs from the conserved cysteine through the conserved F or W. A D gene is named only where the DNA matches it firmly. The size field is filled for only some rows; it gives once, few, many or a size class.

clone size	D gene	V gene	J gene	CDR3 protein	CDR3 DNA
.	.	TRBV5-1	TRBJ1-2	CASSLSVDYGYTF	TGCGCCAGCAGCTTGTCAGTCGACTATGGCTACACCTTC
.	.	TRBV5-1	TRBJ2-7	CASSLVGGREQYF	TGCGCCAGCAGCTTGGTAGGGGGTCGCGAGCAGTACTTC
.	.	TRBV7-3	TRBJ2-1	CASSRTGPPYNEQFF	TGTGCCAGCAGCAGAACGGGTCCGCCCTACAATGAGCAGTTCTTC
.	TRBD1	TRBV6-1	TRBJ2-2	CASSEAAGGAAGELFF	TGTGCCAGCAGTGAAGCCGCAGGGGGCGCAGCCGGGGAGCTGTTTTTT
once	.	TRBV3-1/TRBV3-2	TRBJ1-4	CASSQVPGNEKLFF	TGTGCCAGCAGCCAAGTGCCAGGTAACGAAAAACTGTTTTTT
.	TRBD1	TRBV3-1/TRBV3-2	TRBJ1-2	CASSKGQANYGYTF	TGTGCCAGCAGCAAGGGACAGGCGAACTATGGCTACACCTTC
.	.	TRBV3-1/TRBV3-2	TRBJ1-2	CASTRTVDSNYGYTF	TGTGCCAGCACCCGAACGGTGGACAGCAACTATGGCTACACCTTC
.	.	TRBV5-1	TRBJ1-5	CASSSLQDQPQHF	TGCGCCAGCAGCTCGTTACAGGATCAGCCCCAGCATTTT
.	.	TRBV19	TRBJ1-1	CASSIPRGRNTEAFF	TGTGCCAGTAGCATCCCCCGGGGTCGGAACACTGAAGCTTTCTTT
.	.	TRBV5-1	TRBJ1-5	CASSPGGEHQPQHF	TGCGCCAGCAGCCCCGGGGGAGAGCATCAGCCCCAGCATTTT
.	TRBD1	TRBV5-1	TRBJ2-7	CASSFGAGGGEQYF	TGCGCCAGCAGCTTTGGGGCAGGGGGTGGCGAGCAGTACTTC
once	.	TRBV28	TRBJ1-1	CASSLPTTPRAFF	TGTGCCAGCAGTTTACCTACGACTCCACGGGCTTTCTTT
few	.	TRBV9	TRBJ1-1	CASTSGMKNTEAFF	TGTGCCAGCACCTCGGGAATGAAAAACACTGAAGCTTTCTTT
.	.	TRBV2	TRBJ1-3	CASRESTSGNTIYF	TGTGCCAGCAGAGAAAGTACATCTGGAAACACCATATATTTT
.	TRBD2	TRBV27	TRBJ2-3	CASSKSGGASTDTQYF	TGTGCCAGCAGTAAAAGCGGGGGGGCCAGCACAGATACGCAGTATTTT
.	TRBD2	TRBV7-8	TRBJ2-7	CASSSLRGRAYEQYF	TGTGCCAGCAGCTCCCTCCGCGGGAGGGCCTACGAGCAGTACTTC
.	TRBD1	TRBV6-6	TRBJ2-5	CASSYWRTGKETQYF	TGTGCCAGCAGTTACTGGAGGACAGGCAAGGAGACCCAGTACTTC
.	TRBD1	TRBV18	TRBJ1-1	CASSQGQGVTEAFF	TGTGCCAGCTCACAAGGACAGGGGGTGACTGAAGCTTTCTTT
.	.	TRBV10-3	TRBJ1-4	CAISESKGIYGEKLFF	TGTGCCATCAGTGAGTCGAAGGGGATCTACGGTGAAAAACTGTTTTTT
.	.	TRBV19	TRBJ1-1	CASSMMGRGQLGGLTEAFF	TGTGCCAGTAGTATGATGGGACGGGGCCAGCTGGGGGGTCTTACTGAAGCTTTCTTT
.	.	TRBV9	TRBJ1-2	CASSPGQQYGYTF	TGTGCCAGCAGCCCCGGACAGCAATATGGCTACACCTTC
few	.	TRBV11-2	TRBJ1-2	CASSPDGQYLGYTF	TGTGCCAGCAGCCCAGACGGACAGTATCTTGGCTACACCTTC
.	.	TRBV18	TRBJ1-2	CASSPGGGTIGGYTF	TGTGCCAGCTCACCGGGCGGGGGCACTATTGGTGGCTACACCTTC
.	.	TRBV5-1	TRBJ2-5	CASTQTGSAFETQYF	TGCGCCAGCACCCAGACAGGTAGCGCATTCGAGACCCAGTACTTC
.	.	TRBV11-2	TRBJ1-1	CASSLDTGERAFF	TGTGCCAGCAGCTTAGATACGGGTGAACGGGCTTTCTTT
.	.	TRBV7-2	TRBJ1-2	CASSAAAANYGYTF	TGTGCCAGCAGCGCCGCGGCCGCCAACTATGGCTACACCTTC
once	TRBD2	TRBV6-2/TRBV6-3	TRBJ2-1	CASSYFGTSGRPRQFF	TGTGCCAGCAGTTACTTTGGAACTAGCGGGAGGCCACGGCAGTTCTTC
.	.	TRBV19	TRBJ1-5	CASSRAQLQPQHF	TGTGCCAGTAGCAGGGCTCAATTACAGCCCCAGCATTTT
.	TRBD1	TRBV28	TRBJ2-1	CASSSQGAQSYNEQFF	TGTGCCAGCAGTTCACAGGGGGCTCAATCCTACAATGAGCAGTTCTTC
.	TRBD2	TRBV19	TRBJ2-5	CASSRGLAGVEETQYF	TGTGCCAGTAGTAGGGGCCTAGCGGGAGTCGAAGAGACCCAGTACTTC
.	.	TRBV5-1	TRBJ1-1	CASSLGQGAMNTEAFF	TGCGCCAGCTCCTTAGGGCAGGGTGCAATGAACACTGAAGCTTTCTTT
.	.	TRBV5-5	TRBJ2-3	CASSPQGQDTQYF	TGTGCCAGCAGCCCGCAGGGTCAGGATACGCAGTATTTT
.	.	TRBV7-6	TRBJ2-3	CASSSGLGTSTDTQYF	TGTGCCAGCAGTTCCGGGCTAGGGACTAGCACAGATACGCAGTATTTT
.	TRBD2	TRBV3-1/TRBV3-2	TRBJ2-1	CASSLSGLPYNEQFF	TGTGCCAGCAGTCTCTCGGGACTACCCTACAATGAGCAGTTCTTC
.	TRBD1	TRBV3-1/TRBV3-2	TRBJ1-6	CASSRRGADRVTVLHF	TGTGCCAGCAGCCGCAGGGGGGCCGACAGGGTTACTGTCCTCCACTTT
.	.	TRBV15	TRBJ1-5	CATSRDSRENQPQHF	TGTGCCACCAGCAGAGATTCCAGGGAAAATCAGCCCCAGCATTTT